Many counts were recorded for the clone carrying this TCR beta chain. Alongside a J-beta primer mix, a sample-barcoded 5' primer served in a second PCR lasting about 7 to 12 cycles. TCRdb reanalysed the 5' RACE reads using MiXCR and keeps one entry per CDR3 protein. Of 700,000 or so distinct CDR3 sequences in the sample, approximately 40% were seen once. The CDR3 sequence is 16 residues long. From germline, CDR1 is SQVTM and CDR2 ANQGSEA. The V and J ends lost 7 bases and 5 bases, in that order; junction bases with no gene match: 15. This sample was taken from a study of blood T cells in healthy people across ages. Study information: Template switching caught about one barcoded beta molecule for each two T cells.

This receptor was obtained from a man aged 80 or over in good health. Sequencing input: blood. The chain joins TRBV29-1 to TRBJ2-1; 9 bases fit TRBD2. The CDR3 coding sequence is TGCAGCGGCCGGGACACTGGACTAGCGAGGCACAATGAGCAGTTCTTC. It is translated as CSGRDTGLARHNEQFF.